These T cell receptor beta chains were read from a single sample in a study of cytomegalovirus exposure and HLA in healthy donors. The method was immunoSEQ multiplex PCR; TCRdb's version includes in-frame clones alone and lacks a portion of them. The sample has about 82,000 clones; around 76% are singletons. The sequenced sample was PBMCs. All receptors derive from a woman aged 45-60 years in good health and CMV-seropositive. Both conserved end residues are part of each CDR3. The D gene is left open where the match is weak. Clone size appears in some rows only: once, few, many, or a class for an expanded clone.

v_call: TRBV7-9
clone_size: NA
d_call: NA
j_call: TRBJ1-4
cdr3_nt: TGTGCCAGCAGCCTCCCCGTGGGAGGAAATGAAAAACTGTTTTTT
cdr3_aa: CASSLPVGGNEKLFF

v_call: TRBV5-1
clone_size: NA
d_call: NA
j_call: TRBJ2-1
cdr3_nt: TGCGCCAGCCACCGGACTCTTGGGAGTGAGCAGTTCTTC
cdr3_aa: CASHRTLGSEQFF

v_call: TRBV6-1
clone_size: NA
d_call: NA
j_call: TRBJ1-1
cdr3_nt: TGTGCCAGCAGTGAAGCGGGAGGAATCACTGAAGCTTTCTTT
cdr3_aa: CASSEAGGITEAFF

v_call: TRBV10-2
clone_size: NA
d_call: TRBD1
j_call: TRBJ1-1
cdr3_nt: TGCGCCAGCGGAGGACAGGTGAACACTGAAGCTTTCTTT
cdr3_aa: CASGGQVNTEAFF

v_call: TRBV7-6
clone_size: NA
d_call: TRBD2
j_call: TRBJ2-7
cdr3_nt: TGTGCCAGCAGCTTAGCGGCGGGAGGGCCCGAGCAGTACTTC
cdr3_aa: CASSLAAGGPEQYF

v_call: TRBV27
clone_size: NA
d_call: TRBD1
j_call: TRBJ2-5
cdr3_nt: TGTGCCAGCAGACAGGGACAGCTCCAAGAGACCCAGTACTTC
cdr3_aa: CASRQGQLQETQYF

v_call: TRBV7-3
clone_size: NA
d_call: TRBD2
j_call: TRBJ2-1
cdr3_nt: TGTGCCAGCAGCCCGGGACTAGCGGGAGTTTACTACAATGAGCAGTTCTTC
cdr3_aa: CASSPGLAGVYYNEQFF

v_call: TRBV11-3
clone_size: few
d_call: NA
j_call: TRBJ2-3
cdr3_nt: TGTGCCAGCAGCTTAGGGAGCGGCAGCGGTGCAGATACGCAGTATTTT
cdr3_aa: CASSLGSGSGADTQYF

v_call: TRBV10-2
clone_size: NA
d_call: NA
j_call: TRBJ1-1
cdr3_nt: TGCGCCAGCAGTGACTGGGGGCGTATGGACACTGAAGCTTTCTTT
cdr3_aa: CASSDWGRMDTEAFF

v_call: TRBV10-1
clone_size: NA
d_call: TRBD2
j_call: TRBJ2-3
cdr3_nt: TGCGCCAGCAGTGAACTAGCGGGAGGAAGGGCAGATACGCAGTATTTT
cdr3_aa: CASSELAGGRADTQYF

v_call: TRBV11-2
clone_size: NA
d_call: NA
j_call: TRBJ1-1
cdr3_nt: TGTGCCAGCAGCTTAGATCAGGGGAAGGCTGAAGCTTTCTTT
cdr3_aa: CASSLDQGKAEAFF

v_call: TRBV30
clone_size: NA
d_call: NA
j_call: TRBJ2-7
cdr3_nt: TGTGCCTGGAGTGTAGGGCAGGGGAGTTCCTACGAGCAGTACTTC
cdr3_aa: CAWSVGQGSSYEQYF

v_call: TRBV4-1
clone_size: once
d_call: TRBD1
j_call: TRBJ2-7
cdr3_nt: TGCGCCAGCAGGTCGACAGGGATCAACGAGCAGTACTTC
cdr3_aa: CASRSTGINEQYF

v_call: TRBV5-6
clone_size: NA
d_call: NA
j_call: TRBJ2-5
cdr3_nt: TGTGCCAGCAGCCAAGGCGACAACCAAGAGACCCAGTACTTC
cdr3_aa: CASSQGDNQETQYF

v_call: TRBV14
clone_size: NA
d_call: TRBD2
j_call: TRBJ2-7
cdr3_nt: TGTGCCAGCAGCGATAGCGGGAGGGCCGGTTACGAGCAGTACTTC
cdr3_aa: CASSDSGRAGYEQYF

v_call: TRBV6-1
clone_size: NA
d_call: NA
j_call: TRBJ1-2
cdr3_nt: TGTGCCAGCCGGGGGGAAATCTACACCTTC
cdr3_aa: CASRGEIYTF

v_call: TRBV4-1
clone_size: NA
d_call: NA
j_call: TRBJ2-6
cdr3_nt: TGCGCCAGCAGCCATGGGGAAGGGACTCGCTCTGGGGCCAACGTCCTGACTTTC
cdr3_aa: CASSHGEGTRSGANVLTF

v_call: TRBV7-7
clone_size: once
d_call: NA
j_call: TRBJ2-5
cdr3_nt: TGTGCTAGCAGCTTAGCGACGACAGGACAAGAGACCCAGTACTTC
cdr3_aa: CASSLATTGQETQYF

v_call: TRBV30
clone_size: NA
d_call: TRBD2
j_call: TRBJ2-3
cdr3_nt: TGTGCTTTTTGGAGCGGGAGCTTGACAGATACGCAGTATTTT
cdr3_aa: CAFWSGSLTDTQYF

v_call: TRBV11-2
clone_size: NA
d_call: TRBD2
j_call: TRBJ2-1
cdr3_nt: TGTGCCAGCAGCTTGGGACTAGCGGGAGGGCCAAGGTTAAATGAGCAGTTCTTC
cdr3_aa: CASSLGLAGGPRLNEQFF

v_call: TRBV9
clone_size: NA
d_call: NA
j_call: TRBJ2-7
cdr3_nt: TGTGCCAGCAGCTCCTATTTTGGCGGCGAGCAGTACTTC
cdr3_aa: CASSSYFGGEQYF

v_call: TRBV6-1
clone_size: NA
d_call: TRBD1
j_call: TRBJ1-1
cdr3_nt: TGTGCCAGCAGTGACTCGGACAGGTCAGGTGAAGCTTTCTTT
cdr3_aa: CASSDSDRSGEAFF

v_call: TRBV21-1
clone_size: few
d_call: NA
j_call: TRBJ1-4
cdr3_nt: TGTGCCAGCAGCAACAGGGGTGGTGAAAAACTGTTTTTT
cdr3_aa: CASSNRGGEKLFF

v_call: TRBV6-4
clone_size: many
d_call: TRBD2
j_call: TRBJ2-7
cdr3_nt: TGTGCCAGCAGTCCAACTAGCGGGAGTATCGACGAGCAGTACTTC
cdr3_aa: CASSPTSGSIDEQYF

v_call: TRBV30
clone_size: NA
d_call: TRBD1
j_call: TRBJ2-1
cdr3_nt: TGTGCCTGGAGTGAGGCCTGGGACAGGGATAATGAGCAGTTCTTC
cdr3_aa: CAWSEAWDRDNEQFF